This T cell receptor (beta chain) stems from a study of lymphopenia after photon versus proton radiotherapy. Only in-frame clones appear in the TCRdb table, and some are missing; sequencing was by immunoSEQ multiplex PCR. The sample includes tens of thousands of clones, approximately 86% seen only once; the top ten take over 9%. The CDR3 has 12 amino acids. Germline CDR1 is SGHDN and CDR2 is FVKESK. V shed 2 bases and J shed 8 bases, with 9 bases lying between them. The sample in question was peripheral blood, obtained from a patient treated with proton-based radiotherapy. The receptor was isolated from a woman between 65 and 79 years old with pancreatic cancer. Some clones in this sample may be carry-over from other donors' samples. This chain joins TRBV14 and TRBJ1-1, with unresolved D. The CDR3 coding sequence is TGTGCCAGCAGCCAATCTCGGGTCGAAGCTTTCTTT. As protein: CASSQSRVEAFF. Based on the CDR3 plus reference TRBV14 and TRBJ1-1, the full variable domain is EAGVTQFPSHSVIEKGQTVTLRCDPISGHDNLYWYRRVMGKEIKFLLHFVKESKQDESGMPNNRFLAERTGGTYSTLKVQPAELEDSGVYFCASSQSRVEAFFGQGTRLTVV.